These 14 T cell receptor beta chains came from one sample sequenced in a study of shared clonotypes between healthy human individuals. Only in-frame clones appear in the TCRdb table, and some are missing; sequencing was by immunoSEQ multiplex PCR. The sample contains fewer than 650,000 clones, 76% of which appear only once. The specimen sequenced was PBMCs. These receptors were collected from a woman aged 40-49 years in good health. Some clones in this sample may be carry-over from other donors' samples.

The CDR3 reads CASSQGPGMNTEAFF. For the CDR3, the DNA is TGTGCCAGCAGCCAAGGTCCAGGGATGAACACTGAAGCTTTCTTT. V usage is TRBV4-2 and J usage is TRBJ1-1, with D possibly being TRBD1 (5 bases). The CDR3 has 15 amino acids. Germline CDR1 LGHNA, CDR2 YNFKEQ. The V end was cut by 1 base, the J end by 0 bases, with 9 bases between.

This clone has a single count. The chain links TRBV19 to TRBJ2-1; 7 bases line up with TRBD2. This CDR3 contains 13 residues. The germline V gene has CDR1 LNHDA and CDR2 SQIVND (reference sequence). The V and J ends lost 4 bases and 8 bases, in that order; junction bases with no gene match: 5. In DNA form, the CDR3 reads TGTGCCAGTAGTACACTAGCGACACATGAGCAGTTCTTC. This gives the protein CASSTLATHEQFF.

This chain links TRBV28 with TRBJ2-1; 7 bases are a match to TRBD2. The V segment lost 3 bases and the J segment 12 bases; nucleotides outside the gene matches: 14. The CDR3 has 15 residues. Germline assignment: CDR1 MDHEN and CDR2 SYDVKM. The CDR3, as DNA: TGTGCCAGCAGTTTGGTGGGAGGGCCTAGGGGTATGCAGTTCTTC. This sequence encodes CASSLVGGPRGMQFF.

The rearrangement links TRBV28 to TRBJ2-5; 12 bases map to TRBD1. The CDR3 length is 15 residues. Germline values: CDR1 MDHEN, CDR2 SYDVKM. Trimming removed 4 bases from V and 4 bases from J; junction bases left unmatched: 4. The CDR3 loop is CASSWDRGRGETQYF. For the CDR3, the DNA is TGTGCCAGCAGTTGGGACAGGGGGCGCGGAGAGACCCAGTACTTC.

The V and J genes are TRBV7-8 and TRBJ1-4; no definite D call. CDR1 and CDR2 from the germline V gene are SGHVS and FQNEAQ. This CDR3 has 15 residues. The ends were cut back, 0 bases at V and 8 bases at J, with 13 bases in the middle. The CDR3 DNA reads as TGTGCCAGCAGCTTAGCTGGGTCAGATGGAGAAAAACTGTTTTTT. Translated, it gives CASSLAGSDGEKLFF.

The chain joins TRBV30 to TRBJ2-7, with D perhaps being TRBD1 or TRBD2 (5 bases each). Germline values: CDR1 GTSNPN, CDR2 SVGIG (reference sequence). V was trimmed by 4 bases and J by 4 bases, leaving 11 bases between them. The CDR3 covers 12 residues. The DNA for the CDR3 is TGTGCCTGGATGGGACGGGCGTACGAGCAGTACTTC. This translates into CAWMGRAYEQYF. Filled out from reference TRBV30 and TRBJ2-7, the complete variable domain reads SQTIHQWPATLVQPVGSPLSLECTVEGTSNPNLYWYRQAAGRGLQLLFYSVGIGQISSEVPQNLSASRPQDRQFILSSKKLLLSDSGFYLCAWMGRAYEQYFGPGTRLTVT.

This clone was observed a few times. The CDR3 region has the DNA TGCGCCAGCAGCTTACGGTCTGGTAACGACGAGCAGTACTTC. It encodes CASSLRSGNDEQYF. The chain employs TRBV5-1 and TRBJ2-7; no reliable D call. Trimming removed 2 bases from V and 5 bases from J, with 14 bases in between. The CDR3 is 14 amino acids. CDR1 is SGHRS, CDR2 YFSETQ, per germline. The complete variable domain, with remaining parts taken from reference TRBV5-1 and TRBJ2-7, reads KAGVTQTPRYLIKTRGQQVTLSCSPISGHRSVSWYQQTPGQGLQFLFEYFSETQRNKGNFPGRFSGRQFSNSRSEMNVSTLELGDSALYLCASSLRSGNDEQYFGPGTRLTVT.

Of note for this clone: At one end, the junction sequence differs from germline, possibly due to a read error. The chain couples TRBV10-3 to TRBJ1-5, with D uncertain. The germline CDR1 and CDR2 sequences are ENHRY and SYGVKD. CDR3 size: 12 residues. The CDR3 sequence: CAISEVNLPQHF. DNA of the CDR3: TGTGCCATCAGTGAAGTGAATCTGCCCCAGCATTTT.

The CDR3 spells CASSQELGSREQYF. The DNA of the CDR3 is TGCGCCAGCAGCCAAGAGTTGGGGTCGCGTGAGCAGTACTTC. J is TRBJ2-7 and V is TRBV4-3; D unclear. CDR3 size: 14 residues. Trimming pared 0 bases from V and 7 bases from J, leaving 13 bases between. Germline CDR1 is LGHNA and CDR2 is YSLEER.

This clone has a single count. This chain joins TRBV11-2 and TRBJ2-1, with 10 bases that match TRBD2. The V and J ends lost 5 bases and 4 bases, in that order; junction bases with no gene match: 11. The CDR3 has 17 amino acids. Germline V lookup: CDR1 SGHAT, CDR2 FQNNGV. CDR3 bases: TGTGCCAGCAGCGCCCAGGCTACTAGCGGGAAATACAATGAGCAGTTCTTC. Encoded protein: CASSAQATSGKYNEQFF.

This chain links TRBV2 with TRBJ2-5; no clear D. Germline CDR1 and CDR2: SNHLY and FYNNEI. The ends were cut back, 4 bases at V and 3 bases at J, with 15 bases in the middle. The CDR3 has 15 residues. CDR3 bases: TGTGCCAGCAGTGTGCGATCTTCACGCGAAGAGACCCAGTACTTC. Translated, it gives CASSVRSSREETQYF.

This chain uses TRBV18 with TRBJ2-5, with TRBD2 matching 7 bases. The DNA end favors TRBJ2-7, so the J call may be wrong. The germline V gene encodes CDR1 KGHSH and CDR2 LQKENI. CDR3 length: 16 amino acids. The CDR3 DNA sequence: TGTGCCAGCTCACGAACGCATAGCGGGTCCGACTACGAGCAGTACTTC. It is translated as CASSRTHSGSDYEQYF.

Only one count was recorded for this clone. The V call is TRBV10-3, the J call TRBJ2-5; D is perhaps TRBD2 (6 bases). Deletions cut 2 bases from V and 3 bases from J, with 10 bases between. Germline-derived CDR1 and CDR2 are ENHRY and SYGVKD. The CDR3 contains 14 residues. The CDR3: CAISERGGEETQYF. The CDR3 DNA sequence: TGTGCCATCAGTGAGCGAGGAGGGGAAGAGACCCAGTACTTC.

The J gene is TRBJ1-1, the V gene TRBV7-3; D not certain. The germline V gene has CDR1 SGHTA and CDR2 FQGTGA. Trimming took off 2 bases at V and 1 base at J, with 5 bases between the two ends. The CDR3 extends over 13 amino acids. The CDR3 sequence is CASSLGRNTEAFF. CDR3 DNA sequence: TGTGCCAGCAGCTTAGGTCGGAACACTGAAGCTTTCTTT.